This T cell receptor (beta chain) is drawn from a study of regulatory T cells in long-lasting Graves disease. This clonotype was seen many times. Its target is not known. Arm-PCR of CDR3 regions and iRepertoire HTBI primers were the basis on which TCR beta libraries were built. TCRdb reprocessed the multiplex PCR reads with MiXCR, giving one entry per CDR3 protein. The data show around 400,000 distinct CDR3 sequences, with under 25% seen just once and around 15% held by the top ten. General study findings and limits: Persistent Graves' patients showed less TCR diversity than newly diagnosed ones.

V was pared by 2 bases and J by 5 bases, with 5 bases of the junction left unmatched. This CDR3 region has 14 residues. Germline lookup yields CDR1 MNHEY and CDR2 SMNVEV (reference sequence). The time point is: persistent/refractory GD, antithyroid drugs over 5 years with positive TRAb. Following extraction of RNA from PBMCs, that RNA was used to make the TCR library. Diagnosing Graves' disease relied on the American Thyroid Association guidelines. This clonotype originated in a female donor with Graves disease. This chain joins TRBV27 and TRBJ2-5, with 7 bases lining up with TRBD1. Material: peripheral blood mononuclear cells (PBMCs), obtained when the disease was refractory, from a patient treated with antithyroid drugs. The CDR3 spells CASSLKGGDETQYF. For the CDR3, the DNA is TGTGCCAGCAGTTTAAAAGGGGGCGATGAGACCCAGTACTTC.